These 30 T cell receptor beta chains were all obtained from the same sample, sequenced in a study of shared clonotypes between healthy human individuals. TCRdb keeps only in-frame clones here, not all; method: immunoSEQ multiplex PCR. This sample has some 2,000,000 clones, with 90% to 97% found just once. Sequenced sample: naive CD4+ T cells sorted from blood. Subset indicated: CD45RA+ positively selected. The receptors shown here come from a man younger than 35 in good health.

Regarding this clone: The sample has other DNA sequences that encode this CDR3 too. The rearrangement joins TRBV5-6 to TRBJ2-5; D remains ambiguous. The germline CDR1 and CDR2 sequences are SGHDT and YYEEEE. The CDR3 contains 11 residues. Trimming removed 2 bases from V and 3 bases from J, with 2 bases in between. The CDR3 loop is CASSFEETQYF. CDR3 in DNA: TGTGCCAGCAGCTTTGAAGAGACCCAGTACTTC.

Comment on this clone: Other DNA sequences in this specimen translate into the identical CDR3. This chain uses TRBV11-2 with TRBJ1-6, with unresolved D. Germline-derived CDR1 and CDR2 are SGHAT and FQNNGV. The CDR3 totals 12 residues. Deletions cut 1 base from V and 9 bases from J, with 4 bases between. The CDR3 DNA is TGTGCCAGCAGCTTAGGGTCTTCACCCCTCCACTTT. Translation: CASSLGSSPLHF.

Concerning this clone: Other DNA sequences of this sample code for an identical CDR3. The J gene is TRBJ1-5, the V gene TRBV19; D ambiguous. Germline-derived CDR1 and CDR2 are LNHDA and SQIVND (reference sequence). The CDR3 runs to 12 residues. V was cut by 6 bases and J by 0 bases, with 3 bases left in between. The DNA for the CDR3 is TGTGCCAGTAGATATAGCAATCAGCCCCAGCATTTT. Protein product: CASRYSNQPQHF.

The chain has TRBV2 and TRBJ1-6; 9 bases are shared with TRBD1. Losses at the gene ends were 6 bases for V and 15 bases for J; bases not matched to a gene: 9. This CDR3 is 13 amino acids long. From germline, CDR1 is SNHLY and CDR2 FYNNEI. The CDR3 is CASSEIPGQGLHF. DNA of the CDR3: TGTGCCAGCAGCGAAATCCCGGGACAGGGCCTCCACTTT.

The chain links TRBV28 to TRBJ1-2; perhaps TRBD1 as D (6 bases). Trimming pared 6 bases from V and 7 bases from J, leaving 27 bases between. The germline V gene has CDR1 MDHEN and CDR2 SYDVKM. The CDR3 is 17 residues long. CDR3 loop: CASSLHAAGQGRSGYTF. CDR3 sequence (DNA): TGTGCCAGCAGCCTACACGCCGCGGGGCAGGGGCGCAGTGGCTACACCTTC.

This clone has just one count. The chain combines TRBV6-6 with TRBJ2-7; 9 nucleotides agree with TRBD1. The CDR3 sequence is 15 residues long. Germline-derived CDR1 and CDR2 are MNHNY and SVGAGI (reference sequence). With 5 bases clipped from V and 2 bases from J, the junction kept 7 bases outside the gene matches. The CDR3 spells CASSTRDREPYEQYF. The CDR3 region has the DNA TGTGCCAGCAGTACCCGGGACAGGGAGCCCTACGAGCAGTACTTC.

The count of this clone is one. The rearrangement links TRBV5-1 to TRBJ2-3; 8 positions match TRBD2. Trimming took 4 bases from V and 4 from J; bases not matched to a gene: 8. Germline V lookup: CDR1 SGHRS, CDR2 YFSETQ. The CDR3 length is 15 residues. CDR3 DNA sequence: TGCGCCAGCAGCCCACCGGGGGGGGAGGCAGATACGCAGTATTTT. Translated, it gives CASSPPGGEADTQYF. The complete variable domain, with remaining parts taken from reference TRBV5-1 and TRBJ2-3, reads KAGVTQTPRYLIKTRGQQVTLSCSPISGHRSVSWYQQTPGQGLQFLFEYFSETQRNKGNFPGRFSGRQFSNSRSEMNVSTLELGDSALYLCASSPPGGEADTQYFGPGTRLTVL.

The chain uses TRBV7-8 and TRBJ2-5, with a tentative D call TRBD2 (6 bases). Germline values: CDR1 SGHVS, CDR2 FQNEAQ. V lost 1 base to trimming and J lost 3 bases, with 12 bases between them. The CDR3 runs to 15 residues. The CDR3 DNA reads as TGTGCCAGCAGCTTAGTATTACTAGCAGAAGAGACCCAGTACTTC. Protein sequence: CASSLVLLAEETQYF.

The chain has TRBV11-2 and TRBJ1-4; TRBD1 matches at 7 bases. Germline V gives CDR1 SGHAT, CDR2 FQNNGV. Trimming at V came to 1 base and at J to 7 bases, leaving 3 bases not matched to a gene. This CDR3 has 14 amino acids. Here the CDR3 reads CASSLGRGIEKLFF. The CDR3 DNA is TGTGCCAGCAGCTTAGGCAGGGGGATTGAAAAACTGTTTTTT.

V usage is TRBV6-1 and J usage is TRBJ2-5; D might be TRBD1 (7 bases). The CDR3 spans 15 residues. CDR1 and CDR2 (germline): MNHNS, SASEGT. Between the trimmed V and J ends, which lost 2 bases and 2 bases, there was a span of 12 bases. CDR3 in DNA: TGTGCCAGCAGTGAACTGACAGGGAGGCAAGAGACCCAGTACTTC. Translation: CASSELTGRQETQYF.

V usage is TRBV19 and J usage is TRBJ2-4; D is unclear. The germline gives CDR1 LNHDA, CDR2 SQIVND (reference sequence). The length of the CDR3 is 14 residues. V was shortened by 6 bases and J by 6 bases, with 15 bases between the two germline ends. The CDR3 reads CASRAITTGNIQYF. CDR3 nucleotides: TGTGCCAGTAGGGCAATTACGACTGGAAACATTCAGTACTTC.

V is TRBV6-5 and J is TRBJ2-5; D perhaps matches TRBD1 (8 bases). This CDR3 is 15 amino acids long. The V end was cut by 6 bases, the J end by 5 bases, with 19 bases between. Germline V lookup: CDR1 MNHEY, CDR2 SVGAGI. The CDR3, as DNA: TGTGCCAGCAGCGTCACAGGGGGGGCCTCGGAGACCCAGTACTTC. It encodes CASSVTGGASETQYF.

The chain has TRBV2 and TRBJ2-2; 10 bases agree with TRBD1. The CDR3 sequence is 14 residues long. Germline lookup yields CDR1 SNHLY and CDR2 FYNNEI. The junction had 5 bases not matched to a gene; V was cut back by 6 bases and J by 7 bases. The CDR3 sequence: CASSRGQGIGELFF. In DNA form, the CDR3 reads TGTGCCAGCAGCAGGGGACAGGGGATCGGGGAGCTGTTTTTT.

The chain has TRBV19 and TRBJ1-2; D is perhaps TRBD1 (6 bases). This CDR3 has 15 amino acids. The V gene lost 6 bases and the J gene lost 4 bases, with 18 bases spanning the gap. Germline CDR1 and CDR2: LNHDA and SQIVND (reference sequence). The CDR3 region is CASRETDTGIYGYTF. CDR3 DNA sequence: TGTGCCAGTAGAGAAACGGATACAGGGATCTATGGCTACACCTTC.

The chain has TRBV7-9 and TRBJ2-1; D not certain. Trimming pared 11 bases from V and 5 bases from J, leaving 7 bases between. This CDR3 spans 10 amino acids. Germline V gives CDR1 SEHNR, CDR2 FQNEAQ (reference sequence). CDR3 DNA sequence: TGTGCCGCCAAGGACAATGAGCAGTTCTTC. Translating it yields CAAKDNEQFF. Variable domain in full (rest from reference TRBV7-9 and TRBJ2-1): DTGVSQNPRHKITKRGQNVTFRCDPISEHNRLYWYRQTLGQGPEFLTYFQNEAQLEKSRLLSDRFSAERPKGSFSTLEIQRTEQGDSAMYLCAAKDNEQFFGPGTRLTVL.

The rearrangement joins TRBV18 to TRBJ1-6; D gene uncertain. CDR1 and CDR2 from the germline V gene are KGHSH and LQKENI. V was cut by 2 bases and J by 8 bases, with 7 bases left in between. The CDR3 runs 13 residues. The CDR3 is CASSPNEDSPLHF. CDR3 coding DNA: TGTGCCAGCTCACCAAATGAGGATTCACCCCTCCACTTT.

The genes are TRBV2 and TRBJ2-1; tentative D call: TRBD2 (5 bases). The length of the CDR3 is 15 residues. V was shortened by 2 bases and J by 2 bases, with 10 bases between the two germline ends. CDR1 SNHLY and CDR2 FYNNEI come from the germline V gene. The DNA of the CDR3 is TGTGCCAGCAGTGAAACGAGCGGAGCCTACAATGAGCAGTTCTTC. Its translation: CASSETSGAYNEQFF.

V is TRBV7-9 and J is TRBJ2-2, with a tentative D call TRBD1 (6 bases). Germline CDR1 and CDR2: SEHNR and FQNEAQ (reference sequence). V was shortened by 1 base and J by 7 bases, with 10 bases between the two germline ends. CDR3 length: 14 residues. CDR3 loop: CASSLGRGGGELFF. In DNA form, the CDR3 reads TGTGCCAGCAGCTTAGGCAGGGGCGGCGGGGAGCTGTTTTTT.

The chain joins TRBV18 to TRBJ2-2, with D possibly matching TRBD1 (6 bases). Germline V gene lookup returns CDR1 KGHSH and CDR2 LQKENI. The CDR3 is made up of 15 amino acids. Trimming took off 1 base at V and 3 bases at J, with 9 bases between the two ends. The CDR3 loop reads CASSPQGVHTGELFF. CDR3 nucleotide sequence: TGTGCCAGCTCACCACAGGGGGTACACACCGGGGAGCTGTTTTTT.

The rearrangement joins TRBV18 to TRBJ2-7, with 7 bases that match TRBD2. There are 15 residues in the CDR3. The trim removed 2 bases at V and 7 bases at J, leaving 11 bases unmatched. The germline V gene has CDR1 KGHSH and CDR2 LQKENI. The CDR3 DNA reads TGTGCCAGCTCACCAAGCGGGATGCCCACGGGGGAGCAGTACTTC. Amino acid sequence: CASSPSGMPTGEQYF.

The V gene is TRBV6-5, the J gene TRBJ1-1; D unclear. The length of the CDR3 is 12 residues. The V and J ends lost 7 bases and 5 bases respectively, with 11 bases between them. CDR1 MNHEY and CDR2 SVGAGI come from the germline V gene. The CDR3 coding sequence is TGTGCCAGCACAAGTCAAGGTACTGAAGCTTTCTTT. Its translation: CASTSQGTEAFF.

The rearrangement uses TRBV5-1 and TRBJ2-1; 10 bases match TRBD2. The CDR3 consists of 16 residues. The germline CDR1 and CDR2 sequences are SGHRS and YFSETQ. The junction had 11 bases not matched to a gene; V was cut back by 5 bases and J by 6 bases. CDR3 sequence: CASRTLTSGTVNEQFF. CDR3 bases: TGCGCCAGCAGGACACTCACTAGCGGGACTGTCAATGAGCAGTTCTTC.

The sample holds one count of this clone. The J gene is TRBJ1-6, the V gene TRBV28, with TRBD1 matching 8 bases. The length of the CDR3 is 16 residues. Germline V gene sequence: CDR1 MDHEN, CDR2 SYDVKM. The V gene end was trimmed by 3 bases and the J gene end by 7 bases; junction bases not matched to a gene: 8. The CDR3, as DNA: TGTGCCAGCAGTTTTCCTCGGACAGGGAAAAATTCACCCCTCCACTTT. Amino acid sequence: CASSFPRTGKNSPLHF.

This clone was detected only once. The junction shows a germline mismatch at one end, possibly a read error. This sample also contains other DNA sequences that code for the same CDR3. The V gene is TRBV7-7, the J gene TRBJ2-5; D possibly corresponds to TRBD2 (6 bases). CDR3 length: 14 residues. Germline CDR1 reads SSHAT; CDR2 reads FNYEAQ (reference sequence). This CDR3 reads CASSLNSGQETQYF. Here the CDR3 DNA reads TGTGCTAGCAGCCTCAATAGCGGCCAAGAGACCCAGTACTTC.

V is TRBV19 and J is TRBJ1-1; D is ambiguous. The germline V gene has CDR1 LNHDA and CDR2 SQIVND (reference sequence). The CDR3 is made up of 16 amino acids. The V end lost 5 bases, the J end lost 4 bases, and 20 bases lay between the germline ends. The DNA for the CDR3 is TGTGCCAGTAGTCCTCATGGTAGGGAACGGGGCACTGAAGCTTTCTTT. Its translation: CASSPHGRERGTEAFF.

This clone has a single count. The chain uses TRBV9 and TRBJ1-5; D gene unclear. Germline V CDR1 and CDR2: SGDLS, YYNGEE. The CDR3 covers 15 residues. V was clipped by 3 bases and J by 0 bases, with 10 bases between them. Written as DNA, the CDR3 is TGTGCCAGCAGCGCCAGAGGCGATAGCAATCAGCCCCAGCATTTT. Translation gives CASSARGDSNQPQHF.

The chain carries TRBV11-2 and TRBJ2-7, with 8 bases matching TRBD2. This CDR3 comprises 17 residues. The germline V gene has CDR1 SGHAT and CDR2 FQNNGV. With V trimmed by 0 bases and J by 0 bases, 7 bases remained unmatched. The CDR3: CASSLELAGLSSYEQYF. The CDR3 bases are TGTGCCAGCAGCTTAGAGCTAGCGGGTTTGAGCTCCTACGAGCAGTACTTC.

This sequence joins TRBV28 and TRBJ1-2, with D possibly matching TRBD1 (5 bases). CDR1 is MDHEN and CDR2 is SYDVKM in the germline V gene. The length of the CDR3 is 13 residues. Deletions cut 6 bases from V and 4 bases from J, with 12 bases between. The CDR3 coding sequence is TGTGCCAGCAGACGGGACGGGAGCTATGGCTACACCTTC. Its protein is CASRRDGSYGYTF.

The chain carries TRBV6-1 and TRBJ2-5; TRBD2 matches at 9 bases. V gave up 7 bases and J gave up 0 bases; unmatched junction bases: 3. CDR1 and CDR2 from the germline V gene are MNHNS and SASEGT. CDR3 size: 14 residues. The CDR3 loop reads CASKREAYQETQYF. The CDR3 DNA reads as TGTGCCAGCAAGCGGGAGGCTTACCAAGAGACCCAGTACTTC.

Here the CDR3 DNA reads TGTGCCAGCTCACTTGGGACGTTCCCTAAGCCCCAGCATTTT. Residues: CASSLGTFPKPQHF. The rearrangement links TRBV18 to TRBJ1-5; D is possibly TRBD1 (5 bases). Trimming took off 4 bases at V and 8 bases at J, with 15 bases between the two ends. CDR1 and CDR2 (germline): KGHSH, LQKENI. There are 14 residues in the CDR3.